These 30 T cell receptor beta chains share one sample of origin, sequenced in a study of T cell responses to AZD1222 COVID-19 vaccine. The protocol was immunoSEQ multiplex PCR, while the TCRdb copy is restricted to in-frame clones and leaves out a portion. The profile shows approximately 90,000 clones, nearly 90% of them singletons. The material sequenced was peripheral blood, taken on day 0 of AZD1222 vaccination. These TCRs come from an adult in good health.

The chain is built from TRBV13 and TRBJ2-2; 9 nucleotides line up with TRBD2. Germline loops: CDR1 PRHDT, CDR2 FYEKMQ (reference sequence). The V segment lost 5 bases and the J segment 5 bases; nucleotides outside the gene matches: 9. The CDR3 length is 16 residues. This CDR3 reads CASSSDRLAATGELFF. Here the CDR3 DNA reads TGTGCCAGCAGCAGCGACCGACTAGCGGCAACCGGGGAGCTGTTTTTT.

V is TRBV19 and J is TRBJ2-3; 8 nucleotides match TRBD1. This CDR3 spans 15 amino acids. Germline V CDR1 and CDR2: LNHDA, SQIVND (reference sequence). V dropped 4 bases and J dropped 6; count of bases not matched to a gene: 9. The CDR3 loop reads CASSSQRTGRDTQYF. The CDR3 DNA is TGTGCCAGTAGTAGCCAGCGGACAGGGCGGGATACGCAGTATTTT.

V and J are TRBV5-1 and TRBJ2-1; 14 bases are a match to TRBD2. V gave up 4 bases and J gave up 6 bases; unmatched junction bases: 3. The CDR3 contains 15 residues. Germline V lookup: CDR1 SGHRS, CDR2 YFSETQ. This chain's CDR3 is CASSRLAGGPNEQFF. CDR3 nucleotides: TGCGCCAGCAGCAGACTAGCGGGGGGGCCCAATGAGCAGTTCTTC.

The CDR3 is CASSIDFGTPGNTIYF. The DNA for the CDR3 is TGTGCCAGTAGTATAGACTTTGGGACACCCGGAAACACCATATATTTT. V is TRBV19 and J is TRBJ1-3, with D possibly being TRBD1 (6 bases). The CDR3 has 16 amino acids. Germline assignment: CDR1 LNHDA and CDR2 SQIVND (reference sequence). V lost 0 bases, J lost 4 bases, and 13 bases lay in between. Drawing the rest from reference TRBV19 and TRBJ1-3, the complete variable domain is DGGITQSPKYLFRKEGQNVTLSCEQNLNHDAMYWYRQDPGQGLRLIYYSQIVNDFQKGDIAEGYSVSREKKESFPLTVTSAQKNPTAFYLCASSIDFGTPGNTIYFGEGSWLTVV.

J is TRBJ1-2 and V is TRBV7-2; 8 positions agree with TRBD1. V dropped 7 bases and J dropped 4; count of bases not matched to a gene: 20. Germline V gene lookup returns CDR1 SGHTA and CDR2 FQGNSA. This CDR3 has 18 residues. In DNA form, the CDR3 reads TGTGCCAGCACCGCTAGGACAGGGACTAGACTGCGGGTCTATGGCTACACCTTC. Amino acid sequence: CASTARTGTRLRVYGYTF.

This rearrangement joins TRBV11-2 to TRBJ2-3; TRBD2 agrees at 14 bases. This CDR3 has 16 amino acids. V shed 5 bases and J 1 base; nucleotides not matched to a gene: 2. Germline assignment: CDR1 SGHAT and CDR2 FQNNGV. The CDR3, as DNA: TGTGCCAGCAGCACGGGACTAGCGGGGGGCACAGATACGCAGTATTTT. The encoded protein is CASSTGLAGGTDTQYF.

This sequence joins TRBV4-3 and TRBJ2-1; D may be TRBD1 or TRBD2 (5 bases each). Germline values: CDR1 LGHNA, CDR2 YSLEER. This CDR3 contains 17 residues. Trimming cost V 4 bases and J 4 bases, with 20 bases left between them. The CDR3 here is CASSPYAEGTSYNEQFF. The CDR3 DNA reads as TGCGCCAGCAGCCCCTATGCCGAAGGGACCTCTTACAATGAGCAGTTCTTC.

In nucleotides, the CDR3 is TGTGCCAGCAGCCAGGCAGGAGGGGGGAATCAGCCCCAGCATTTT. Its translation is CASSQAGGGNQPQHF. This chain connects TRBV3-1 (or the pseudogene TRBV3-2) to TRBJ1-5, with TRBD1 as a possible D gene (6 bases). In germline, CDR1 is LGHDT, CDR2 YNNKEL (reference sequence). CDR3 length equals 15 residues. Trimming took off 3 bases at V and 4 bases at J, with 13 bases between the two ends.

V usage is TRBV14 and J usage is TRBJ2-7, with a tentative D call TRBD1 (5 bases). Germline-derived CDR1 and CDR2 are SGHDN and FVKESK. This CDR3 comprises 14 residues. Trimming removed 1 base at V and 9 bases at J, with 16 bases between. The CDR3 region has the DNA TGTGCCAGCAGCCAAGGTCGTGCAGGACAAGGGCAGTACTTC. Protein product: CASSQGRAGQGQYF.

DNA for the CDR3: TGTGCCAGCAGCAAAGGGGACGGTGCCTACAATGAGCAGTTCTTC. As protein: CASSKGDGAYNEQFF. The chain is built from TRBV21-1 and TRBJ2-1. TRBV21-1 is marked as a pseudogene. The CDR3 extends over 15 amino acids.

This rearrangement joins TRBV21-1 to TRBJ1-3. TRBV21-1 is marked as a pseudogene. The CDR3 spans 15 residues. DNA for the CDR3: TGTGCCAGCTTAGGGACGGCCGACTCTGGAAACACCATATATTTT. It encodes CASLGTADSGNTIYF.

The gene calls are TRBV7-2 and TRBJ1-4, with 8 bases that match TRBD1. Germline loops: CDR1 SGHTA, CDR2 FQGNSA. V shed 7 bases and J 8 bases; nucleotides not matched to a gene: 9. CDR3 length: 14 residues. The CDR3 DNA reads as TGTGCCAGCACCTCCGACAGGGGCGGCGAAAAACTGTTTTTT. It codes for CASTSDRGGEKLFF.

The chain combines TRBV6-5 with TRBJ1-3, with D perhaps TRBD1 (5 bases). The ends were cut back, 7 bases at V and 3 bases at J, with 10 bases in the middle. The length of the CDR3 is 13 residues. Looked up from germline, CDR1 is MNHEY and CDR2 is SVGAGI. For the CDR3, the DNA is TGTGCCAGCATTCCAGGGAGTGGAAACACCATATATTTT. Translated, it gives CASIPGSGNTIYF.

The chain uses TRBV5-4 and TRBJ2-3; TRBD2 agrees at 16 bases. Germline values: CDR1 SGHNT, CDR2 YYREEE (reference sequence). The V segment lost 4 bases and the J segment 8 bases; nucleotides outside the gene matches: 7. CDR3 size: 16 residues. CDR3 nucleotide sequence: TGTGCCAGCAGCCCCGGGACTAGCGGGGGGGCGGGTACGCAGTATTTT. This codes for CASSPGTSGGAGTQYF.

The chain uses TRBV11-2 and TRBJ2-2; D gene ambiguous. Trimming removed 5 bases from V and 6 bases from J, with 7 bases in between. The CDR3 runs 12 residues. CDR1 is SGHAT and CDR2 is FQNNGV in the germline V gene. Here the CDR3 DNA reads TGTGCCAGCAGCCATGAAGCCGGGGAGCTGTTTTTT. Protein: CASSHEAGELFF.

The rearrangement links TRBV11-2 to TRBJ1-3; D is undetermined. This CDR3 region has 11 residues. Trimming removed 6 bases at V and 2 bases at J, with 2 bases between. Germline V gives CDR1 SGHAT, CDR2 FQNNGV. The CDR3 region has the DNA TGTGCCAGCAGTCCTGGAAACACCATATATTTT. It specifies CASSPGNTIYF. The full variable domain, with the rest looked up from reference TRBV11-2 and TRBJ1-3, is EAGVAQSPRYKIIEKRQSVAFWCNPISGHATLYWYQQILGQGPKLLIQFQNNGVVDDSQLPKDRFSAERLKGVDSTLKIQPAKLEDSAVYLCASSPGNTIYFGEGSWLTVV.

The chain employs TRBV27 and TRBJ1-1, with D unresolved. The V gene's germline CDR1 is MNHEY and CDR2 SMNVEV (reference sequence). The V end was cut by 6 bases, the J end by 8 bases, with 10 bases between. The CDR3 sequence is 11 residues long. CDR3 DNA sequence: TGTGCCAGCAGCTCCCTCGGGGAAGCTTTCTTT. Protein product: CASSSLGEAFF.

This clone occurred once. The chain employs TRBV3-1 (or the pseudogene TRBV3-2) and TRBJ2-2; no firm D call. The CDR3 length is 16 residues. The germline CDR1 and CDR2 sequences are LGHDT and YNNKEL (reference sequence). V was shortened by 1 base and J by 2 bases, with 11 bases between the two germline ends. The CDR3: CASSQVSELNTGELFF. As DNA, the CDR3 is TGTGCCAGCAGCCAAGTCTCGGAGCTCAACACCGGGGAGCTGTTTTTT.

The CDR3 coding sequence is TGCGCCAGCAGCCAAGATTTAATGGGGGGATTAGGTCAGCCCCAGCATTTT. The encoded protein is CASSQDLMGGLGQPQHF. V is TRBV4-3 and J is TRBJ1-5, with D possibly TRBD1 on 5 matching bases. Germline V CDR1 and CDR2: LGHNA, YSLEER. Trimming removed 0 bases from V and 6 bases from J, with 18 bases in between. The CDR3 is 17 residues long.

The chain links TRBV9 to TRBJ2-1; 8 bases map to TRBD2. The CDR3 is 16 amino acids. V was clipped by 0 bases and J by 5 bases; unmatched bases: 7. Germline values: CDR1 SGDLS, CDR2 YYNGEE. As DNA, the CDR3 is TGTGCCAGCAGCGTAGGAACGGGGGGGCCGGACAATGAGCAGTTCTTC. This gives the protein CASSVGTGGPDNEQFF.

The genes are TRBV6-5 and TRBJ1-2; 9 nucleotides line up with TRBD1. The V segment lost 6 bases and the J segment 7 bases; nucleotides outside the gene matches: 6. The CDR3 has 13 residues. CDR1 and CDR2 from the germline V gene are MNHEY and SVGAGI. The CDR3 DNA follows: TGTGCCAGCAGCCCACAGGGGGCGAGTGGCTACACCTTC. Translated, it gives CASSPQGASGYTF.

The chain has TRBV11-3 and TRBJ2-3, with D unresolved. Trimming stripped 3 bases from V and 8 bases from J, with 9 bases between. Germline loops: CDR1 SGHNT, CDR2 YENEEA. The CDR3 has 12 amino acids. DNA for the CDR3: TGTGCCAGCAGCTTTCCGTCGGGTACGCAGTATTTT. Amino acids: CASSFPSGTQYF.

This clone was counted a single time. This rearrangement joins TRBV3-1 (or the pseudogene TRBV3-2) to TRBJ1-6; 7 bases map to TRBD1. The CDR3 covers 15 residues. The V segment lost 1 base and the J segment 11 bases; nucleotides outside the gene matches: 8. Germline CDR1 LGHDT, CDR2 YNNKEL (reference sequence). The CDR3 DNA is TGTGCCAGCAGCCAAGGTCGACAGGGTTCCCCACCCCTCCACTTT. Amino acids: CASSQGRQGSPPLHF.

The chain has TRBV5-1 and TRBJ1-5; D call uncertain. V was pared by 1 base and J by 5 bases, with 13 bases between. CDR1 SGHRS and CDR2 YFSETQ come from the germline V gene. This CDR3 is 15 amino acids long. In nucleotides, the CDR3 is TGCGCCAGCAGCTTGCTCGGTCGGGGAGATCAGCCCCAGCATTTT. Translating it yields CASSLLGRGDQPQHF.

The chain combines TRBV4-3 with TRBJ1-2; 7 bases fit TRBD1. Trimming at V came to 0 bases and at J to 4 bases, leaving 5 bases not matched to a gene. Germline-derived CDR1 and CDR2 are LGHNA and YSLEER. CDR3 length: 15 amino acids. The DNA for the CDR3 is TGCGCCAGCAGCCAAGATGGGGGACAGATCTATGGCTACACCTTC. Protein: CASSQDGGQIYGYTF.

The chain combines TRBV5-5 with TRBJ1-6; 7 positions agree with TRBD1. CDR3 length equals 17 residues. V shed 4 bases and J 2 bases; nucleotides not matched to a gene: 9. CDR1 is SGHKS and CDR2 is YYEKEE in the germline V gene (reference sequence). This CDR3 reads CASSGTRQGPYNSPLHF. For the CDR3, the DNA is TGTGCCAGCAGCGGGACTCGACAGGGACCCTATAATTCACCCCTCCACTTT.

This chain uses TRBV4-2 with TRBJ1-1; D is unclear. Trimming stripped 1 base from V and 1 base from J, with 7 bases between. The CDR3 has 14 amino acids. Germline V gene lookup returns CDR1 LGHNA and CDR2 YNFKEQ. The chain's CDR3 is CASSQADQNTEAFF. Written as DNA, the CDR3 is TGTGCCAGCAGCCAAGCGGACCAGAACACTGAAGCTTTCTTT.

J is TRBJ1-2 and V is TRBV3-1 (or the pseudogene TRBV3-2); 9 nucleotides line up with TRBD1. J lost 7 bases, V lost 6 bases, and 9 bases had no gene match. This CDR3 is built from 14 residues. Germline lookup yields CDR1 LGHDT and CDR2 YNNKEL (reference sequence). The CDR3: CASSRDRVFSGYTF. The CDR3 DNA sequence: TGTGCCAGCAGTCGGGACAGGGTCTTTAGTGGCTACACCTTC.

The rearrangement uses TRBV11-2 and TRBJ1-1; no clear D. V was pared by 2 bases and J by 5 bases, with 9 bases between. Germline loops: CDR1 SGHAT, CDR2 FQNNGV. The CDR3 totals 13 residues. CDR3 DNA: TGTGCCAGCAGCTTATGGGAGGAGACTGAAGCTTTCTTT. Translated, it gives CASSLWEETEAFF. The entire variable domain, with the rest obtained from reference TRBV11-2 and TRBJ1-1, is as follows: EAGVAQSPRYKIIEKRQSVAFWCNPISGHATLYWYQQILGQGPKLLIQFQNNGVVDDSQLPKDRFSAERLKGVDSTLKIQPAKLEDSAVYLCASSLWEETEAFFGQGTRLTVV.

The V gene is TRBV7-2, the J gene TRBJ1-2; 8 bases align to TRBD1. J lost 4 bases, V lost 5 bases, and 3 bases had no gene match. CDR1 is SGHTA and CDR2 is FQGNSA in the germline V gene. This CDR3 comprises 13 residues. The CDR3 DNA sequence: TGTGCCAGCAGCCGACAGGGGAGCTATGGCTACACCTTC. It encodes CASSRQGSYGYTF. The variable domain in full, completed from reference TRBV7-2 and TRBJ1-2, reads GAGVSQSPSNKVTEKGKDVELRCDPISGHTALYWYRQSLGQGLEFLIYFQGNSAPDKSGLPSDRFSAERTGGSVSTLTIQRTQQEDSAVYLCASSRQGSYGYTFGSGTRLTVV.